This TCR beta chain was documented in a study of blood T cell repertoires in COVID-19. The overall study: Whether acute or convalescent, the COVID-19 samples came from the United States, Italy and Spain.

Deletions cut 3 bases from V and 6 bases from J, with 12 bases between. This CDR3 has 15 residues. Germline V lookup: CDR1 SGHTA, CDR2 FQGNSA. Per the study methods: It was from reference gene primer amplification that nucleated cell counts were estimated. The assay was immunoSEQ multiplex PCR, and TCRdb's table has in-frame clones only and misses some. From that table come the V and J calls and clone size; the DNA was used to work out D and trimming. The table shows 200,000 to 300,000 clones, with approximately 78% occurring only once. The source material was peripheral blood. This chain links TRBV7-2 with TRBJ1-6; no reliable D call. The clonotype comes from a woman between 55 and 75 years old with active or convalescent COVID-19. The CDR3 here is CASSFDGFSNSPLHF. CDR3 coding DNA: TGTGCCAGCAGCTTCGACGGGTTCTCTAATTCACCCCTCCACTTT.